These 8 T cell receptor beta chains were sequenced from one sample in a study of blood T cell repertoires in COVID-19 (dated by TCRdb to the early 2020s). The library was made by the immunoSEQ multiplex PCR assay. As stored in TCRdb, this immuneACCESS dataset retains in-frame rearrangements with V and J assigned. A fraction of the clones does not appear; measured against another copy, unresolved V genes explain less than half of the discrepancy, and the remainder lacks a known reason. The sample data list some 260,000 clones, and approximately 80% of these were observed just once. Of the sample, 4% to 6% is held by the ten largest clones. The sequencing sample was made of peripheral blood. These receptors came from a woman of 80 years or more with active or convalescent COVID-19.

The rearrangement links TRBV5-1 to TRBJ2-1, with TRBD2 matching over 10 bases. The CDR3 has 16 residues. The J segment lost 7 bases and the V segment lost 3 bases, leaving 10 bases of the junction unmatched. Germline V gene sequence: CDR1 SGHRS, CDR2 YFSETQ. In nucleotides, the CDR3 is TGCGCCAGCAGCTCATATAGCGGGAGGCCAGCTAATGAGCAGTTCTTC. The encoded protein is CASSSYSGRPANEQFF.

The chain has TRBV5-6 and TRBJ1-1; D is undetermined. V dropped 4 bases and J dropped 4 bases, with 17 bases sitting between them. This CDR3 has 15 amino acids. Germline loops: CDR1 SGHDT, CDR2 YYEEEE. The CDR3 reads CASSRRTGTATEAFF. As DNA, the CDR3 is TGTGCCAGCAGCCGGCGGACTGGAACAGCCACTGAAGCTTTCTTT.

V is TRBV28 and J is TRBJ1-1; 7 bases are a match to TRBD1. V trimming: 6 bases; J trimming: 4 bases; junction bases outside the gene matches: 14. Per the germline V gene, CDR1 is MDHEN and CDR2 is SYDVKM. The CDR3 is 16 amino acids. The CDR3 loop reads CASRTRDSLSITEAFF. The CDR3 DNA reads as TGTGCCAGCAGAACCCGGGACAGCCTCTCAATCACTGAAGCTTTCTTT.

The rearrangement links TRBV3-1 (or the pseudogene TRBV3-2) to TRBJ2-4, with TRBD1 as a possible D gene (5 bases). Germline CDR1 LGHDT, CDR2 YNNKEL (reference sequence). Trimming left V 3 bases short and J 6 bases short, with 12 bases between. The CDR3 spans 14 residues. The CDR3 coding sequence is TGTGCCAGCAGCCATACGACAGAGCGAAACATTCAGTACTTC. It codes for CASSHTTERNIQYF.

The V and J genes are TRBV6-4 and TRBJ2-1, with 7 bases aligning to TRBD2. Trimming cost V 3 bases and J 7 bases; bases outside gene matches: 6. The CDR3 is made up of 14 amino acids. The V gene's germline CDR1 is MRHNA and CDR2 SNTAGT. The DNA for the CDR3 is TGTGCCAGCAGTGATCGGTTCGGGGGGAATGAGCAGTTCTTC. Translated, it gives CASSDRFGGNEQFF.

This CDR3 is CASSPGGGSGNQPQHF. The DNA for the CDR3 is TGTGCCAGCAGTCCCGGGGGGGGGAGCGGCAATCAGCCCCAGCATTTT. The chain uses TRBV6-6 and TRBJ1-5; weak D call: TRBD1 (5 bases). Per germline, CDR1 MNHNY and CDR2 SVGAGI (reference sequence). Trimming stripped 5 bases from V and 2 bases from J, with 16 bases between. The CDR3 loop spans 16 amino acids.

This chain uses TRBV13 with TRBJ1-5, with 8 bases matching TRBD1. The CDR3 totals 13 residues. V gave up 5 bases and J gave up 6 bases; unmatched junction bases: 3. Germline CDR1 and CDR2: PRHDT and FYEKMQ (reference sequence). The CDR3 coding sequence is TGTGCCAGCAGCGGGCAGGGGGCTCAGCCCCAGCATTTT. Its translation: CASSGQGAQPQHF. Full variable domain (missing parts from reference TRBV13 and TRBJ1-5): AAGVIQSPRHLIKEKRETATLKCYPIPRHDTVYWYQQGPGQDPQFLISFYEKMQSDKGSIPDRFSAQQFSDYHSELNMSSLELGDSALYFCASSGQGAQPQHFGDGTRLSIL.

The genes are TRBV18 and TRBJ1-2; a weak D match, TRBD1 (6 bases). The V end was cut by 4 bases, the J end by 8 bases, with 17 bases between. Looked up from germline, CDR1 is KGHSH and CDR2 is LQKENI. The CDR3 runs to 14 residues. The CDR3 sequence: CASSQLRDIGGYTF. CDR3 nucleotide sequence: TGTGCCAGCTCACAACTTAGGGACATCGGGGGCTACACCTTC.